The 27 T cell receptor beta chains given below trace back to one sample, sequenced in a study of shared clonotypes between healthy human individuals. The assay was immunoSEQ multiplex PCR, and TCRdb's table has in-frame clones only and misses some. The sample lists some 1.5 million clones; approximately 97% were seen once. The sample comprised naive CD4+ T cells sorted from blood. Subset specified: CD45RA+ positively selected. These TCRs come from a man under 40 in good health.

The CDR3 DNA follows: TGTGCCACCAAGAAAGGTAGAGATTACGAGCAGTACTTC. This sequence encodes CATKKGRDYEQYF. The chain joins TRBV6-5 to TRBJ2-7; D is uncertain. The germline gives CDR1 MNHEY, CDR2 SVGAGI. The ends were cut back, 10 bases at V and 4 bases at J, with 17 bases in the middle. This CDR3 has 13 residues.

The chain has TRBV18 and TRBJ2-2; TRBD2 matches at 11 bases. The CDR3 extends over 18 amino acids. J lost 3 bases, V lost 6 bases, and 12 bases had no gene match. Germline lookup yields CDR1 KGHSH and CDR2 LQKENI. The CDR3, as DNA: TGTGCCAGCTCGAGGAGTAGCGGGAGGGCCGTGGACACCGGGGAGCTGTTTTTT. Translation: CASSRSSGRAVDTGELFF.

This clone is a singleton in its sample. The chain has TRBV11-2 and TRBJ2-3; 9 bases line up with TRBD2. The germline V gene has CDR1 SGHAT and CDR2 FQNNGV. The junction had 5 bases not matched to a gene; V was cut back by 1 base and J by 3 bases. The CDR3 sequence is 16 residues long. In DNA, the CDR3 is TGTGCCAGCAGCTTAGGCCCTAGCGGGATTACAGATACGCAGTATTTT. Its protein product is CASSLGPSGITDTQYF.

The chain couples TRBV5-1 to TRBJ2-2, with 7 nucleotides matching TRBD1. Germline V gene sequence: CDR1 SGHRS, CDR2 YFSETQ. The CDR3 totals 13 residues. J lost 6 bases, V lost 5 bases, and 4 bases had no gene match. CDR3 in amino acids: CASSSQGAGELFF. The CDR3 DNA reads TGCGCCAGCAGTTCGCAGGGGGCCGGGGAGCTGTTTTTT.

The chain links TRBV7-2 to TRBJ2-3; TRBD2 matches 15 bases. Germline values: CDR1 SGHTA, CDR2 FQGNSA. Trimming at V came to 5 bases and at J to 9 bases, leaving 3 bases not matched to a gene. This CDR3 region has 14 residues. CDR3 nucleotides: TGTGCCAGCAGCGTGGGACTAGCGGGGGGAACGCAGTATTTT. Its protein is CASSVGLAGGTQYF. The full variable domain, in which reference TRBV7-2 and TRBJ2-3 provide the parts outside the CDR3, is GAGVSQSPSNKVTEKGKDVELRCDPISGHTALYWYRQSLGQGLEFLIYFQGNSAPDKSGLPSDRFSAERTGGSVSTLTIQRTQQEDSAVYLCASSVGLAGGTQYFGPGTRLTVL.

The chain combines TRBV19 with TRBJ2-1, with 8 bases aligning to TRBD1. J was trimmed by 9 bases and V by 2 bases; bases with no gene match: 9. The CDR3 runs to 15 residues. Germline CDR1 LNHDA, CDR2 SQIVND (reference sequence). CDR3 sequence reads: CASSIKQGVFVEQFF. CDR3 sequence (DNA): TGTGCCAGTAGTATAAAACAGGGGGTCTTTGTTGAGCAGTTCTTC.

The CDR3 spells CASSQRGLAGGPGNEQFF. The CDR3 bases are TGTGCCAGCAGCCAACGGGGACTAGCGGGAGGGCCAGGGAATGAGCAGTTCTTC. The V call is TRBV7-2, the J call TRBJ2-1; 16 nucleotides line up with TRBD2. The CDR3 extends over 18 amino acids. Germline CDR1 is SGHTA and CDR2 is FQGNSA. The V and J ends lost 5 bases and 7 bases, in that order; junction bases with no gene match: 11.

The chain is built from TRBV5-1 and TRBJ2-1, with unresolved D. Trimming pared 0 bases from V and 3 bases from J, leaving 7 bases between. This CDR3 region has 14 residues. Germline-derived CDR1 and CDR2 are SGHRS and YFSETQ. The CDR3 reads CASSLGAYYNEQFF. The CDR3 nucleotides are TGCGCCAGCAGCTTGGGTGCTTACTACAATGAGCAGTTCTTC.

The gene calls are TRBV4-3 and TRBJ2-4; maybe TRBD2 (6 bases). CDR3 length: 13 residues. Trimming took 4 bases from V and 7 from J, leaving 11 bases between them. Germline loops: CDR1 LGHNA, CDR2 YSLEER. For the CDR3, the DNA is TGCGCCAGCAGCCCGGAACGGGGGAACATTCAGTACTTC. It encodes CASSPERGNIQYF.

V usage is TRBV5-5 and J usage is TRBJ2-7; the D gene is possibly TRBD1 (6 bases). V was shortened by 3 bases and J by 2 bases, with 15 bases between the two germline ends. Germline CDR1 is SGHKS and CDR2 is YYEKEE (reference sequence). The CDR3 consists of 15 residues. The CDR3 DNA reads as TGTGCCAGCAGCTCTACAGGGTTTGTTACCTACGAGCAGTACTTC. Translated, it gives CASSSTGFVTYEQYF. Combining the CDR3 with reference TRBV5-5 and TRBJ2-7 gives the whole variable domain DAGVTQSPTHLIKTRGQQVTLRCSPISGHKSVSWYQQVLGQGPQFIFQYYEKEERGRGNFPDRFSARQFPNYSSELNVNALLLGDSALYLCASSSTGFVTYEQYFGPGTRLTVT.

This clone was seen only once. The chain combines TRBV7-2 with TRBJ1-2; no clear D gene. V dropped 5 bases and J dropped 7 bases, with 11 bases sitting between them. Germline V gives CDR1 SGHTA, CDR2 FQGNSA. CDR3 length: 12 residues. The DNA for the CDR3 is TGTGCCAGCAGCCACCCCTCGTCTGGCTACACCTTC. Its protein is CASSHPSSGYTF.

The chain is built from TRBV28 and TRBJ2-4, with 8 nucleotides matching TRBD2. Trimming at V came to 3 bases and at J to 0 bases, leaving 10 bases not matched to a gene. Germline lookup yields CDR1 MDHEN and CDR2 SYDVKM. This CDR3 is 18 amino acids long. In nucleotides, the CDR3 is TGTGCCAGCAGTTTTTTGCGGGAGGCCCCTTTAGCCAAAAACATTCAGTACTTC. Residues: CASSFLREAPLAKNIQYF.

This clone was seen only once. The V gene is TRBV5-4, the J gene TRBJ2-5; maybe TRBD1 (5 bases). The CDR3 is 14 amino acids. Between the trimmed V and J ends, which lost 0 bases and 2 bases, there was a span of 8 bases. Germline-derived CDR1 and CDR2 are SGHNT and YYREEE (reference sequence). The CDR3 reads CASSLGQPQETQYF. For the CDR3, the DNA is TGTGCCAGCAGCTTGGGACAGCCACAAGAGACCCAGTACTTC.

This clone occurred once. Other DNA sequences in this sample translate to the same CDR3. The genes are TRBV18 and TRBJ2-2; D may be TRBD1 (6 bases). The germline V gene has CDR1 KGHSH and CDR2 LQKENI. CDR3 length: 13 residues. V was clipped by 2 bases and J by 6 bases, with 7 bases between them. Here the CDR3 DNA reads TGTGCCAGCTCACCAAACAGGGCCGGGGAGCTGTTTTTT. Translation gives CASSPNRAGELFF.

The chain carries TRBV28 and TRBJ2-3; TRBD2 might be the D (5 bases). Germline V gives CDR1 MDHEN, CDR2 SYDVKM. Trimming left V 7 bases short and J 10 bases short, with 12 bases between. There are 11 residues in the CDR3. CDR3 residues: CASTGYLAQYF. In DNA, the CDR3 is TGTGCCAGCACGGGATATTTAGCGCAGTATTTT.

Concerning this clone itself: Other DNA sequences in the same sample also yield this CDR3. J is TRBJ1-1 and V is TRBV7-9; no clear D. V dropped 1 base and J dropped 6 bases, with 6 bases sitting between them. CDR1 and CDR2 from the germline V gene are SEHNR and FQNEAQ (reference sequence). The CDR3 consists of 12 residues. The DNA for the CDR3 is TGTGCCAGCAGCTTAGTAGGTCCTGAAGCTTTCTTT. Translating gives CASSLVGPEAFF.

This chain links TRBV6-1 with TRBJ2-7; 10 bases are shared with TRBD2. The germline V gene encodes CDR1 MNHNS and CDR2 SASEGT. The CDR3 has 14 amino acids. J was trimmed by 6 bases and V by 2 bases; bases with no gene match: 4. Here the CDR3 DNA reads TGTGCCAGCAGTGAACTAGCGGGAGTTTCCGAGCAGTACTTC. As protein: CASSELAGVSEQYF.

The rearrangement links TRBV1 to TRBJ1-5. TRBV1 is a known pseudogene. The CDR3 consists of 16 residues. The CDR3 DNA reads TGCACCAGCAGCCAAGATCGCGGGTGGAGCAATCAGCCCCAGCATTTT. This encodes CTSSQDRGWSNQPQHF.

V usage is TRBV5-6 and J usage is TRBJ2-5; 7 nucleotides align to TRBD1. The germline CDR1 and CDR2 sequences are SGHDT and YYEEEE. The CDR3 loop spans 14 amino acids. V lost 4 bases and J lost 5; bases outside the gene matches: 8. The CDR3 protein is CASSQGRGRETQYF. CDR3 bases: TGTGCCAGCAGCCAGGGTAGGGGGCGTGAGACCCAGTACTTC.

The chain has TRBV27 and TRBJ2-7; 8 bases map to TRBD1. Per germline, CDR1 MNHEY and CDR2 SMNVEV (reference sequence). The CDR3 totals 15 residues. V was pared by 5 bases and J by 8 bases, with 14 bases of the junction left unmatched. CDR3 sequence reads: CASSPRGTGGLKQYF. In DNA, the CDR3 is TGTGCCAGCAGTCCTCGTGGGACAGGAGGGCTTAAGCAGTACTTC.

The rearrangement links TRBV7-6 to TRBJ2-3; TRBD1 aligns across 7 bases. The CDR3 has 14 amino acids. CDR1 SGHVS and CDR2 FNYEAQ come from the germline V gene. V lost 5 bases, J lost 6 bases, and 8 bases stayed unmatched. The DNA of the CDR3 is TGTGCCAGCAGCCTCGGGACAGCTCGGGATACGCAGTATTTT. Translated, it gives CASSLGTARDTQYF.

In its sample, this clone was seen once. V and J are TRBV5-4 and TRBJ1-1, with D perhaps TRBD1 (5 bases). Germline-derived CDR1 and CDR2 are SGHNT and YYREEE (reference sequence). V lost 6 bases, J lost 5 bases, and 17 bases lay in between. This CDR3 has 14 residues. The CDR3 coding sequence is TGTGCCAGCACCTCTGGGGGGGGAGGGACTGAAGCTTTCTTT. This gives the protein CASTSGGGGTEAFF.

This sequence joins TRBV5-6 and TRBJ1-5, with D perhaps matching TRBD1 (5 bases). V was pared by 0 bases and J by 5 bases, with 12 bases between. The CDR3 is 15 residues long. Looked up from germline, CDR1 is SGHDT and CDR2 is YYEEEE. Written as DNA, the CDR3 is TGTGCCAGCAGCTTGGGGCAGGGTTTGTATCAGCCCCAGCATTTT. It is translated as CASSLGQGLYQPQHF. The variable domain in full, completed from reference TRBV5-6 and TRBJ1-5, reads DAGVTQSPTHLIKTRGQQVTLRCSPKSGHDTVSWYQQALGQGPQFIFQYYEEEERQRGNFPDRFSGHQFPNYSSELNVNALLLGDSALYLCASSLGQGLYQPQHFGDGTRLSIL.

The J gene is TRBJ2-3, the V gene TRBV6-1, with a weak D call TRBD2 (5 bases). Germline V lookup: CDR1 MNHNS, CDR2 SASEGT. This CDR3 region has 16 residues. Trimming took 2 bases from V and 0 from J, leaving 12 bases between them. CDR3 bases: TGTGCCAGCAGTGAAAGGAGGTGGGATAGCACAGATACGCAGTATTTT. Amino acid sequence: CASSERRWDSTDTQYF.

In its sample, this clone was seen a few times. The chain combines TRBV5-1 with TRBJ2-3, with 9 nucleotides matching TRBD2. Losses at the gene ends were 2 bases for V and 1 base for J; bases not matched to a gene: 2. This CDR3 has 15 amino acids. CDR1 and CDR2 from the germline V gene are SGHRS and YFSETQ. CDR3 bases: TGCGCCAGCAGCTTCCGACTAGCGGGCACAGATACGCAGTATTTT. This translates into CASSFRLAGTDTQYF.

This sequence joins TRBV2 and TRBJ2-2; tentative D call: TRBD2 (6 bases). Trimming cost V 6 bases and J 1 base, with 18 bases left between them. From germline, CDR1 is SNHLY and CDR2 FYNNEI. This CDR3 region has 17 residues. CDR3 amino acids: CASSTPTGGRNTGELFF. The CDR3 region has the DNA TGTGCCAGCAGCACCCCTACCGGAGGGAGGAACACCGGGGAGCTGTTTTTT.

This rearrangement joins TRBV27 to TRBJ1-1; perhaps TRBD1 as D (5 bases). Germline V gene sequence: CDR1 MNHEY, CDR2 SMNVEV (reference sequence). The CDR3 extends over 16 amino acids. V gave up 3 bases and J gave up 0 bases, with 14 bases separating them. As DNA, the CDR3 is TGTGCCAGCAGTTTGATCCGCGACAGTATGAACACTGAAGCTTTCTTT. It encodes CASSLIRDSMNTEAFF.